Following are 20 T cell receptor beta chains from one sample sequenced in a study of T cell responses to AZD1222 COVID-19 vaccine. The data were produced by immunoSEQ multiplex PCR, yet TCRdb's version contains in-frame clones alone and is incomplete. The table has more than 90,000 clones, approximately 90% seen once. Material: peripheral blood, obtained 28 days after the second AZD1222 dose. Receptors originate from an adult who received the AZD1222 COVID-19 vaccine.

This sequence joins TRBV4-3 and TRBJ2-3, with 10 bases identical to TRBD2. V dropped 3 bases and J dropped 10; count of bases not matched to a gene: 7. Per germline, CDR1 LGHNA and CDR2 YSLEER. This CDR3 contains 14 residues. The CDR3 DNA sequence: TGCGCCAGCAGCCAGGACCCTAGCGGGAGACCGCAGTATTTT. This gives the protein CASSQDPSGRPQYF.

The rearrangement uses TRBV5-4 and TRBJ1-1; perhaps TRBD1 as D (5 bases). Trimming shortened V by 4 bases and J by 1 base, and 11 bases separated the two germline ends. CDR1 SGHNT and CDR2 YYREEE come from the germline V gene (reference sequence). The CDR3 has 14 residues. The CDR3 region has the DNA TGTGCCAGCAGCCTCAGTACAGGGAACACTGAAGCTTTCTTT. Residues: CASSLSTGNTEAFF.

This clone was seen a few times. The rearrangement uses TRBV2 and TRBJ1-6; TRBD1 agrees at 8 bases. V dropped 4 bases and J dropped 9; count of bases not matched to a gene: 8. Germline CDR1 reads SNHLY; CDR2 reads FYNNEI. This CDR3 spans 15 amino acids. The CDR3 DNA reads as TGTGCCAGCAGTGCCCAGGGGGCACGAGGTTCACCCCTCCACTTT. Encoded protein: CASSAQGARGSPLHF. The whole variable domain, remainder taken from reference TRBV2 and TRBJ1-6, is EPEVTQTPSHQVTQMGQEVILRCVPISNHLYFYWYRQILGQKVEFLVSFYNNEISEKSEIFDDQFSVERPDGSNFTLKIRSTKLEDSAMYFCASSAQGARGSPLHFGNGTRLTVT.

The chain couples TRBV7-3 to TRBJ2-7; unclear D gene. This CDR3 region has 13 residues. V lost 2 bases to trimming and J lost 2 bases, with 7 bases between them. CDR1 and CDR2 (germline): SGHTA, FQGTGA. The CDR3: CASSLGRTYEQYF. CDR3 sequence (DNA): TGTGCCAGCAGCTTAGGAAGGACCTACGAGCAGTACTTC.

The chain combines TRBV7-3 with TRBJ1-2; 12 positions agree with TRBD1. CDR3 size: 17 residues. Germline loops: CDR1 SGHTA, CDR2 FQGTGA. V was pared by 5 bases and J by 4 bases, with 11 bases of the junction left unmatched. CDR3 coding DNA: TGTGCCAGCAGCCCCACGCACCGGGACAGGGGGCTCTATGGCTACACCTTC. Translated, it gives CASSPTHRDRGLYGYTF.

This CDR3 reads CASSQLWGSDYEQYF. DNA for the CDR3: TGTGCCAGCAGCCAGCTCTGGGGGAGCGACTACGAGCAGTACTTC. This chain joins TRBV14 and TRBJ2-7; D might be TRBD1 or TRBD2, each matching 5 bases. V gave up 3 bases and J gave up 3 bases, with 15 bases separating them. CDR1 is SGHDN and CDR2 is FVKESK in the germline V gene. This CDR3 comprises 15 residues.

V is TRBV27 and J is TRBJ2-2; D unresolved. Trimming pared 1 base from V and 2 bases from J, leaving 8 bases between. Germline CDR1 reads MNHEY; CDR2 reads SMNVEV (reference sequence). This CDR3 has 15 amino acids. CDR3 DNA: TGTGCCAGCAGTTTATTTGCCACAAACACCGGGGAGCTGTTTTTT. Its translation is CASSLFATNTGELFF.

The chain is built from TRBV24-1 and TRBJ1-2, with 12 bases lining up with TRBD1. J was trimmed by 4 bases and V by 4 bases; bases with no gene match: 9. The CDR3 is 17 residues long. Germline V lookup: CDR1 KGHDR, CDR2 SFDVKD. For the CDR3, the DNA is TGTGCCACCAGTGACTCGACCGGGACAGGGGGCGGCTATGGCTACACCTTC. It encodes CATSDSTGTGGGYGYTF.

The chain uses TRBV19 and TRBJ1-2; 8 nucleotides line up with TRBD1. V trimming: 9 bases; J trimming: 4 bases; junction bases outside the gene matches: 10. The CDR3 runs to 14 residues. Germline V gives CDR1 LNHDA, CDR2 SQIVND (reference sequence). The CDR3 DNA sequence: TGTGCCAGCCATAGACAGGGGTATGGCTATGGCTACACCTTC. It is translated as CASHRQGYGYGYTF. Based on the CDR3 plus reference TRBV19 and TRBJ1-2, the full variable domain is DGGITQSPKYLFRKEGQNVTLSCEQNLNHDAMYWYRQDPGQGLRLIYYSQIVNDFQKGDIAEGYSVSREKKESFPLTVTSAQKNPTAFYLCASHRQGYGYGYTFGSGTRLTVV.

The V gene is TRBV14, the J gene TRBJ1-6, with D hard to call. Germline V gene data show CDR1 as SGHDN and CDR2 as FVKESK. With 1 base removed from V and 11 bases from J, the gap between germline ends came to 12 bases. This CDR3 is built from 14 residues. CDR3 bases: TGTGCCAGCAGCCAAGGGTTTCTCGAGGCACCCCTCCACTTT. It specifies CASSQGFLEAPLHF.

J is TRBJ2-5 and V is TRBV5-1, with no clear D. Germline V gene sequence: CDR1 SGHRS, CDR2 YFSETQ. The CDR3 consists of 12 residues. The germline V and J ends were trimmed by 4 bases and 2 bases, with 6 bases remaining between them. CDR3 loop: CASSEPQETQYF. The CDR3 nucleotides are TGCGCCAGCAGCGAGCCTCAAGAGACCCAGTACTTC.

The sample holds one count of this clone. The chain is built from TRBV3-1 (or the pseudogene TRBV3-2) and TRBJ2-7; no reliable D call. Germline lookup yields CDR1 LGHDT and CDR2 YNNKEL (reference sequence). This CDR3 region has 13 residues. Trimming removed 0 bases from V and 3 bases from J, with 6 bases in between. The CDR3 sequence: CASSQELYYEQYF. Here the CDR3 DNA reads TGTGCCAGCAGCCAAGAGCTCTACTACGAGCAGTACTTC.

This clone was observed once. CDR3 in DNA: TGTGCCAGCAGTTCGACAGGGGCTGAAAAACTGTTTTTT. It encodes CASSSTGAEKLFF. V gene TRBV6-5 combines with J gene TRBJ1-4; 8 bases align to TRBD1. The junction had 2 bases not matched to a gene; V was cut back by 4 bases and J by 7 bases. The CDR3 runs 13 residues. CDR1 is MNHEY, CDR2 SVGAGI, per germline.

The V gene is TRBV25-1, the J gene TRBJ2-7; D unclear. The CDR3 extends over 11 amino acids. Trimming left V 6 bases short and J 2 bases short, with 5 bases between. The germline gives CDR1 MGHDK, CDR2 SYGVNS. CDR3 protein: CASSAAYEQYF. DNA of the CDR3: TGTGCCAGCAGCGCGGCCTACGAGCAGTACTTC.

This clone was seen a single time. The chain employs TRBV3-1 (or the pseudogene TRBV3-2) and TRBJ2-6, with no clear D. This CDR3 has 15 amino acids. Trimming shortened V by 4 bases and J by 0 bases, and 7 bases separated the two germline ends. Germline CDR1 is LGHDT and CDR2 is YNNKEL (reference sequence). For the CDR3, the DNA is TGTGCCAGCAGCCGTCTGAGCTCTGGGGCCAACGTCCTGACTTTC. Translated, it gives CASSRLSSGANVLTF.

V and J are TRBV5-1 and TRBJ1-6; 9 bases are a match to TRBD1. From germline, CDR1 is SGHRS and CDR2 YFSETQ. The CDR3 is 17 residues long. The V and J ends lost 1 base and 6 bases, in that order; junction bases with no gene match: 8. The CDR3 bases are TGCGCCAGCAGCTTGCGCACAGGGGGCCGGGGTAATTCACCCCTCCACTTT. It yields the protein CASSLRTGGRGNSPLHF.

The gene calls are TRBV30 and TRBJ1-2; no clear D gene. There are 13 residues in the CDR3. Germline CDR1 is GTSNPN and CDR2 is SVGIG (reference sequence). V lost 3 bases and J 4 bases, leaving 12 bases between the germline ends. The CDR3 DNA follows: TGTGCCTGGAGCCCACTCGGGCTCTATGGCTACACCTTC. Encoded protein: CAWSPLGLYGYTF.

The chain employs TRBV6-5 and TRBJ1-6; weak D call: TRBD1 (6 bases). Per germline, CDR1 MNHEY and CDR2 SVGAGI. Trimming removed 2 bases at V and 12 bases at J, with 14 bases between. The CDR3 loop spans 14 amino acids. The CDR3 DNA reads TGTGCCAGCAGTTACACCGGGACATACTTACCCCTCCACTTT. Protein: CASSYTGTYLPLHF.

In DNA, the CDR3 is TGTGCCAGCAGTCCCGGACAGGGGTCCTTCTATGGCTACACCTTC. Encoded protein: CASSPGQGSFYGYTF. The chain has TRBV5-8 and TRBJ1-2; 9 bases agree with TRBD1. The CDR3 spans 15 residues. Germline trimming cut 5 bases from V and 4 bases from J; bases unmatched to any gene: 9. CDR1 SGHTS and CDR2 YDEGEE come from the germline V gene. Variable domain in full (rest from reference TRBV5-8 and TRBJ1-2): EAGVTQSPTHLIKTRGQQATLRCSPISGHTSVYWYQQALGLGLQFLLWYDEGEERNRGNFPPRFSGRQFPNYSSELNVNALELEDSALYLCASSPGQGSFYGYTFGSGTRLTVV.

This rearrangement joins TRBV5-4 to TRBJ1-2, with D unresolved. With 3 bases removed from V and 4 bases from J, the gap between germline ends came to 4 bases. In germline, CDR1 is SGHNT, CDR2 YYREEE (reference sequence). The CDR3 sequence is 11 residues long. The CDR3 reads CASSSSYGYTF. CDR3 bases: TGTGCCAGCAGCTCGTCCTATGGCTACACCTTC.